This T cell receptor beta chain was sequenced for a study of blood T cell repertoires in COVID-19. Overall study: The cDNA or gDNA used as material had been derived from T cells, B-cell-depleted T cells, or PBMCs.

In the source study's methods: Reference gene primer amplification in the assay estimated nucleated cell counts. Assay: immunoSEQ multiplex PCR; the TCRdb copy retains only in-frame clones and omits some. That table supplies the V and J calls and clone size; D and trimming were determined from the DNA. The sample has about 300,000 clones; around 80% are singletons. The CDR3 consists of 14 residues. The germline CDR1 and CDR2 sequences are KGHDR and SFDVKD. Trimming at V came to 7 bases and at J to 7 bases, leaving 8 bases not matched to a gene. V gene TRBV24-1 combines with J gene TRBJ2-1, with 8 bases identical to TRBD1. The sequenced sample consisted of peripheral blood. The source of this sequence is a woman between 50 and 59 years old with acute or convalescent COVID-19. As DNA, the CDR3 is TGTGCCACCAGGCGGACAGGGTTGGATAATGAGCAGTTCTTC. This translates into CATRRTGLDNEQFF.